This is a list of T cell receptor beta chains from one sample in a study of blood T cells in healthy people across ages. MiXCR was run by TCRdb on the 5' RACE reads, yielding one entry per CDR3 protein. The sample holds more than 650,000 distinct CDR3 sequences, 22% seen once. Sequenced material: blood. All receptors come from a man aged 70 or older in good health. The CDR3 runs from the conserved cysteine through the conserved F or W. D genes are given only for firm matches. For some rows the clone size is stated as once, few or many, or as a class when expanded; others skip it.

D gene: NA; J gene: TRBJ2-7; clone size: NA; V gene: TRBV12-3/TRBV12-4; CDR3 protein: CASSFTRAYEQYF; CDR3 DNA: TGTGCCAGCAGTTTCACAAGGGCCTACGAGCAGTACTTC
D gene: NA; J gene: TRBJ2-5; clone size: NA; V gene: TRBV2; CDR3 protein: CASSGPQLHQETQYF; CDR3 DNA: TGTGCCAGCAGTGGACCACAGCTACACCAAGAGACCCAGTACTTC
D gene: NA; J gene: TRBJ2-5; clone size: few; V gene: TRBV12-3/TRBV12-4; CDR3 protein: CASTWSQETQYF; CDR3 DNA: TGTGCCAGCACATGGTCGCAAGAGACCCAGTACTTC
D gene: NA; J gene: TRBJ1-2; clone size: few; V gene: TRBV12-3/TRBV12-4; CDR3 protein: CASTSGAYGYTF; CDR3 DNA: TGTGCCAGCACATCCGGGGCCTATGGCTACACCTTC
D gene: TRBD2; J gene: TRBJ2-1; clone size: few; V gene: TRBV4-1; CDR3 protein: CASSQDGLAGSLISYNEQFF; CDR3 DNA: TGCGCCAGCAGCCAAGATGGACTAGCGGGGTCCTTAATCTCCTACAATGAGCAGTTCTTC
D gene: NA; J gene: TRBJ2-1; clone size: NA; V gene: TRBV3-1; CDR3 protein: CASSHGRISYNEQFF; CDR3 DNA: TGTGCCAGCAGCCACGGACGGATCTCCTACAATGAGCAGTTCTTC
D gene: NA; J gene: TRBJ1-2; clone size: NA; V gene: TRBV20-1; CDR3 protein: CSARVWGSGEGDYGYTF; CDR3 DNA: TGCAGTGCTAGAGTTTGGGGAAGCGGCGAGGGCGACTATGGCTACACCTTC
D gene: TRBD1; J gene: TRBJ2-2; clone size: few; V gene: TRBV7-9; CDR3 protein: CASSRQGASTGELFF; CDR3 DNA: TGTGCCAGCAGCCGACAGGGGGCTTCAACCGGGGAGCTGTTTTTT
D gene: NA; J gene: TRBJ1-4; clone size: NA; V gene: TRBV6-5; CDR3 protein: CASGSATNEKLFF; CDR3 DNA: TGTGCCAGCGGATCGGCAACTAATGAAAAACTGTTTTTT
D gene: TRBD1; J gene: TRBJ2-7; clone size: few; V gene: TRBV20-1; CDR3 protein: CSAREEDRGVYEQYF; CDR3 DNA: TGCAGTGCTAGAGAAGAGGACAGGGGGGTGTACGAGCAGTACTTC
D gene: NA; J gene: TRBJ2-5; clone size: few; V gene: TRBV6-2/TRBV6-3; CDR3 protein: CASRHMAGTNEGETQYF; CDR3 DNA: TGTGCCAGCAGACACATGGCCGGGACCAATGAGGGGGAGACCCAGTACTTC
D gene: NA; J gene: TRBJ2-1; clone size: few; V gene: TRBV4-2; CDR3 protein: CASSQNPDGTNYNEQFF; CDR3 DNA: TGTGCCAGCAGCCAAAACCCCGACGGGACAAACTACAATGAGCAGTTCTTC
D gene: NA; J gene: TRBJ1-6; clone size: NA; V gene: TRBV5-1; CDR3 protein: CASSPGPPSWDNSPLHF; CDR3 DNA: TGCGCCAGCAGCCCCGGGCCACCCTCGTGGGATAATTCACCCCTCCACTTT
D gene: NA; J gene: TRBJ1-2; clone size: few; V gene: TRBV29-1; CDR3 protein: CSVAGGSSGGYTF; CDR3 DNA: TGCAGCGTTGCGGGGGGGTCGTCGGGTGGCTACACCTTC
D gene: NA; J gene: TRBJ1-1; clone size: few; V gene: TRBV10-3; CDR3 protein: CAISEYTDMNTEAFF; CDR3 DNA: TGTGCCATCAGCGAATACACAGATATGAACACTGAAGCTTTCTTT
D gene: NA; J gene: TRBJ1-1; clone size: NA; V gene: TRBV29-1; CDR3 protein: CSVEANAGTEAFF; CDR3 DNA: TGCAGCGTTGAGGCCAATGCGGGCACTGAAGCTTTCTTT
D gene: NA; J gene: TRBJ2-2; clone size: few; V gene: TRBV14; CDR3 protein: CASSPHSGTLHTGELFF; CDR3 DNA: TGTGCCAGCAGCCCTCATTCCGGGACTCTTCACACCGGGGAGCTGTTTTTT
D gene: NA; J gene: TRBJ2-3; clone size: NA; V gene: TRBV7-2; CDR3 protein: CASSLARRGVDTQYF; CDR3 DNA: TGTGCCAGCAGCTTAGCGCGACGAGGAGTCGATACGCAGTATTTT
D gene: NA; J gene: TRBJ1-1; clone size: few; V gene: TRBV12-3/TRBV12-4; CDR3 protein: CASSSPQLMNTEAFF; CDR3 DNA: TGTGCCAGCAGCTCTCCCCAATTGATGAACACTGAAGCTTTCTTT
D gene: NA; J gene: TRBJ2-3; clone size: few; V gene: TRBV5-6; CDR3 protein: CASLGGRTDTQYF; CDR3 DNA: TGTGCCAGTTTGGGGGGCCGCACAGATACGCAGTATTTT
D gene: NA; J gene: TRBJ2-5; clone size: NA; V gene: TRBV12-3/TRBV12-4; CDR3 protein: CASSRVGAWDQYF; CDR3 DNA: TGTGCCAGCAGTCGAGTTGGGGCGTGGGACCAGTACTTC
D gene: NA; J gene: TRBJ1-4; clone size: NA; V gene: TRBV6-1; CDR3 protein: CASSGPNYATNEKLFF; CDR3 DNA: TGTGCCAGCAGTGGGCCAAACTATGCAACTAATGAAAAACTGTTTTTT
D gene: NA; J gene: TRBJ2-2; clone size: few; V gene: TRBV24-1; CDR3 protein: CATSVGSLRSGELFF; CDR3 DNA: TGTGCCACCAGTGTCGGTTCCCTCCGGAGCGGGGAGCTGTTTTTT
D gene: NA; J gene: TRBJ2-7; clone size: NA; V gene: TRBV15; CDR3 protein: CATSRDLADTYEQYF; CDR3 DNA: TGTGCCACCAGCAGAGATTTGGCAGACACCTACGAGCAGTACTTC
D gene: NA; J gene: TRBJ2-6; clone size: NA; V gene: TRBV12-3/TRBV12-4; CDR3 protein: CASSFQGPSGANVLTF; CDR3 DNA: TGTGCCAGCAGTTTTCAGGGTCCGTCTGGGGCCAACGTCCTGACTTTC
D gene: TRBD1; J gene: TRBJ2-7; clone size: NA; V gene: TRBV11-2; CDR3 protein: CASPLRQGPPYEQYF; CDR3 DNA: TGTGCCAGCCCCTTGAGACAGGGGCCCCCCTACGAGCAGTACTTC
D gene: NA; J gene: TRBJ2-3; clone size: few; V gene: TRBV28; CDR3 protein: CASSSPRDPTDTQYF; CDR3 DNA: TGTGCCAGCAGTTCACCCCGGGACCCCACAGATACGCAGTATTTT
D gene: NA; J gene: TRBJ1-5; clone size: NA; V gene: TRBV12-3/TRBV12-4; CDR3 protein: CASSLSLLLQPQHF; CDR3 DNA: TGTGCCAGCAGCCTGTCGCTTCTTTTGCAGCCCCAGCATTTT
D gene: NA; J gene: TRBJ2-3; clone size: NA; V gene: TRBV20-1; CDR3 protein: CSARDEFFGRTSLTDTQYF; CDR3 DNA: TGCAGTGCTAGAGATGAATTTTTTGGCAGAACCAGCCTCACAGATACGCAGTATTTT
D gene: TRBD1; J gene: TRBJ2-5; clone size: few; V gene: TRBV5-1; CDR3 protein: CASRTSTGAVQETQYF; CDR3 DNA: TGCGCCAGCAGGACCTCGACAGGGGCAGTCCAAGAGACCCAGTACTTC
D gene: NA; J gene: TRBJ1-2; clone size: NA; V gene: TRBV7-8; CDR3 protein: CASSSSIANYGYTF; CDR3 DNA: TGTGCCAGCAGCTCAAGTATAGCTAACTATGGCTACACCTTC